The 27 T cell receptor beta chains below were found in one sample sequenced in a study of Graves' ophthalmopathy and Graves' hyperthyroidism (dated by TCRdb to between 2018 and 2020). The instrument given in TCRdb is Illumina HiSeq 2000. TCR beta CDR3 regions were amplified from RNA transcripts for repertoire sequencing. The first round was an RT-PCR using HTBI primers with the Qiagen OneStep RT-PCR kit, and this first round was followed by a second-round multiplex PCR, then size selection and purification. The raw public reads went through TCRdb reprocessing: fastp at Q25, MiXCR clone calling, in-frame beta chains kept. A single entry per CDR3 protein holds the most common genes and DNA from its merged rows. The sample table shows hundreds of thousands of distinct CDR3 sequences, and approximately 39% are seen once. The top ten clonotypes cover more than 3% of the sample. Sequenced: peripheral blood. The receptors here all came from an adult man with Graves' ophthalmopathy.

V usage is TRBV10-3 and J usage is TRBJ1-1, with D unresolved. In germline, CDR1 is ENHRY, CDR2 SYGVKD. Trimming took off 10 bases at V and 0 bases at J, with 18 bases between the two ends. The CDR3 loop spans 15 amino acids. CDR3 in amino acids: CASSPPAGMNTEAFF. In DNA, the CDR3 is TGTGCCAGCAGCCCCCCCGCCGGGATGAACACTGAAGCTTTCTTT.

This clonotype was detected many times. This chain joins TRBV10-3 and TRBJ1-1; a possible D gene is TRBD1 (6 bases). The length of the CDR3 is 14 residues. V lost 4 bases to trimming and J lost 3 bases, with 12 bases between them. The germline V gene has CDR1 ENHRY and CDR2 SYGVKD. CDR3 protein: CAISALGADTEAFF. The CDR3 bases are TGTGCCATCAGTGCCTTGGGGGCAGACACTGAAGCTTTCTTT.

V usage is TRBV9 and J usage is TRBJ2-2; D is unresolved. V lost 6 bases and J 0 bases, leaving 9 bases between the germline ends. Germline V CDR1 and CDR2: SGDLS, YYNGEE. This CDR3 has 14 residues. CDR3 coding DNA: TGTGCCAGCACGGCGCACCCGAACACCGGGGAGCTGTTTTTT. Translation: CASTAHPNTGELFF.

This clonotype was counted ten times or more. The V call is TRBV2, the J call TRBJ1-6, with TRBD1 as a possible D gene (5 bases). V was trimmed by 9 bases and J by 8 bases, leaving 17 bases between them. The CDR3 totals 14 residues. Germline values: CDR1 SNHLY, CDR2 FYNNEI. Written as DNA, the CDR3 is TGTGCCAGTGGGGCTCTCTCCGGGGATTCACCCCTCCACTTT. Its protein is CASGALSGDSPLHF.

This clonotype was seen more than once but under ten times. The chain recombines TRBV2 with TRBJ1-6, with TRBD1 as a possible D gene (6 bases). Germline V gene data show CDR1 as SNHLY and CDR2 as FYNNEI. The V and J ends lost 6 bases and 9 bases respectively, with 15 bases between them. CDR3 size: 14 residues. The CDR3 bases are TGTGCCAGCAGCCAGGTAGGGGGGATTTCACCCCTCCACTTT. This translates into CASSQVGGISPLHF.

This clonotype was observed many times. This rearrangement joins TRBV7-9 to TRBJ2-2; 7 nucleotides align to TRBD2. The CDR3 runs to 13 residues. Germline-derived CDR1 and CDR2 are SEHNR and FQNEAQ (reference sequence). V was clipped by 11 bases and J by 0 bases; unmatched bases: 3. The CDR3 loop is CAARGANTGELFF. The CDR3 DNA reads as TGTGCCGCCCGGGGGGCGAACACCGGGGAGCTGTTTTTT. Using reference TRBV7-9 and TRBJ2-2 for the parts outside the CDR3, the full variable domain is DTGVSQNPRHKITKRGQNVTFRCDPISEHNRLYWYRQTLGQGPEFLTYFQNEAQLEKSRLLSDRFSAERPKGSFSTLEIQRTEQGDSAMYLCAARGANTGELFFGEGSRLTVL.

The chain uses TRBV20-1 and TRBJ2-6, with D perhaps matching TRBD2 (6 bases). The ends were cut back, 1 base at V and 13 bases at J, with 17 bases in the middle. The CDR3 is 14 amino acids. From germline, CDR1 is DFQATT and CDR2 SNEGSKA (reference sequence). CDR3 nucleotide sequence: TGCAGTGCTAGAGTGAGGGCGGGACCACAGGTCCTGACTTTC. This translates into CSARVRAGPQVLTF.

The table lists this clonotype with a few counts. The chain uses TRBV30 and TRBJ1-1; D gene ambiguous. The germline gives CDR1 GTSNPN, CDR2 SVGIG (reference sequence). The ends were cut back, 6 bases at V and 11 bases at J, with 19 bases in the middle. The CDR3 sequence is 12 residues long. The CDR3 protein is CACVSDPTSAFF. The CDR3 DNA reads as TGTGCCTGCGTATCAGACCCAACAAGTGCTTTCTTT.

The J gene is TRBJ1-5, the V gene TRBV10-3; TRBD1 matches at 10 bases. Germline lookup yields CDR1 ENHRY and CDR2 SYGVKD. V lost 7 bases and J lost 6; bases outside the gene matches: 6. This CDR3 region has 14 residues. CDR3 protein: CAIKPTGGTQPQHF. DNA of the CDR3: TGTGCCATCAAACCGACAGGGGGCACTCAGCCCCAGCATTTT.

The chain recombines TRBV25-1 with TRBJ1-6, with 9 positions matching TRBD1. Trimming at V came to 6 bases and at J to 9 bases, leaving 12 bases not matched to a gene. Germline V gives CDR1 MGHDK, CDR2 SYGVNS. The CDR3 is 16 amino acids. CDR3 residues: CASREGETGGGSPLHF. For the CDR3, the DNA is TGTGCCAGCAGAGAAGGCGAGACAGGGGGTGGTTCACCCCTCCACTTT.

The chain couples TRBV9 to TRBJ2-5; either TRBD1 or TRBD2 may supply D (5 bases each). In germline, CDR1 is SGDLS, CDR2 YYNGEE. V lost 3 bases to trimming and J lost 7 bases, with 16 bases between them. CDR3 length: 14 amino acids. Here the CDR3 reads CASSAHVGAGTQYF. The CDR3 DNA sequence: TGTGCCAGCAGCGCCCACGTCGGGGCAGGGACCCAGTACTTC.

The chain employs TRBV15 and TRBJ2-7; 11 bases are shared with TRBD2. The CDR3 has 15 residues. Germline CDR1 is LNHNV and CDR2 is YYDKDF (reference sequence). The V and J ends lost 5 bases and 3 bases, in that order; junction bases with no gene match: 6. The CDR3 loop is CATSGHLAGGYEQYF. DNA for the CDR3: TGTGCCACCAGCGGTCACCTAGCGGGGGGCTACGAGCAGTACTTC.

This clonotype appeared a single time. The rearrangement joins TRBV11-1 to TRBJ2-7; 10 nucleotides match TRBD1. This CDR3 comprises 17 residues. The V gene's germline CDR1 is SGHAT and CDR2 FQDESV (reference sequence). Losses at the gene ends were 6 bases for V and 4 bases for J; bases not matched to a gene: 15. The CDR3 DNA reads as TGTGCCAGCAGTCTGACACTGGACAGGGGGTTTGCGTACGAGCAGTACTTC. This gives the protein CASSLTLDRGFAYEQYF.

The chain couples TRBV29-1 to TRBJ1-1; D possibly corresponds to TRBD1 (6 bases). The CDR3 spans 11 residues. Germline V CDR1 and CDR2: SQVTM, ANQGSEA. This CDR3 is CSLDRSTEAFF. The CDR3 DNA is TGCAGTTTAGACAGGAGCACTGAAGCTTTCTTT.

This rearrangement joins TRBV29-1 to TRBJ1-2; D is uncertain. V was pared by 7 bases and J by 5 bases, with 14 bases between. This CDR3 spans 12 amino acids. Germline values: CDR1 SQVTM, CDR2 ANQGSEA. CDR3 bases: TGCAGCGCGACCGGACCGCCGTATGGCTACACCTTC. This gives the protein CSATGPPYGYTF.

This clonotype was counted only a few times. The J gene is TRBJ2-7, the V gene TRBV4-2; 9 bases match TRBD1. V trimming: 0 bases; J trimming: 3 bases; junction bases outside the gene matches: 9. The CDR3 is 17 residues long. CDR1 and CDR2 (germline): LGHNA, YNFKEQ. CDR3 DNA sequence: TGTGCCAGCAGCCAAGAGGTACGGACAGGGGAAATCTACGAGCAGTACTTC. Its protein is CASSQEVRTGEIYEQYF.

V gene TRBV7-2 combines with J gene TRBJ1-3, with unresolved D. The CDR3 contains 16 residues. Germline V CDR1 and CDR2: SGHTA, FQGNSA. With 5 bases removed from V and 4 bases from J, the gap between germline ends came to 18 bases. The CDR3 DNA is TGTGCCAGCAGCCCTAGGCGACGGAGCTCGGGAAACACCATATATTTT. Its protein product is CASSPRRRSSGNTIYF.

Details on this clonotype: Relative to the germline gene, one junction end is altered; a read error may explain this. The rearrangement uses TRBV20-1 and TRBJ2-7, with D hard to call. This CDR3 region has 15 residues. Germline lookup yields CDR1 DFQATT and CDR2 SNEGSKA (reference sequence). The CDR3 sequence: CSARDPGRKSCEQYF. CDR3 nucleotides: TGCAGTGCTAGAGATCCCGGACGGAAATCCTGCGAGCAGTACTTC.

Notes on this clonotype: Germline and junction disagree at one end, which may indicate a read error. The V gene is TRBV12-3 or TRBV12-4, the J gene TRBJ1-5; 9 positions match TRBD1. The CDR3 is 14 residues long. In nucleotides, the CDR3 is TGTGCCGGCAGTTTGGGGACAGGGAATCAGCCCCAGCATTTT. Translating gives CAGSLGTGNQPQHF.

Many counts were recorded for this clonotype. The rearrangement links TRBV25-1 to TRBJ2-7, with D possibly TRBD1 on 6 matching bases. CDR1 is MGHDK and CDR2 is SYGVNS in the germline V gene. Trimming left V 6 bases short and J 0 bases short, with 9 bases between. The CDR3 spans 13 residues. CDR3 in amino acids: CASRQQGSYEQYF. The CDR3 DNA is TGTGCCAGCAGACAACAGGGCTCCTACGAGCAGTACTTC.

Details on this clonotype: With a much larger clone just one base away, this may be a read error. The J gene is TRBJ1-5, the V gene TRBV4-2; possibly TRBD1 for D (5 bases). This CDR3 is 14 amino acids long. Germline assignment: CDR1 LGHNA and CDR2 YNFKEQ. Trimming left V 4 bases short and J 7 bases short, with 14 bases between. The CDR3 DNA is TGTGCCAGCAGCCTGGGGCAATCAGGGCAGCCCCAGCATTTT. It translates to CASSLGQSGQPQHF.

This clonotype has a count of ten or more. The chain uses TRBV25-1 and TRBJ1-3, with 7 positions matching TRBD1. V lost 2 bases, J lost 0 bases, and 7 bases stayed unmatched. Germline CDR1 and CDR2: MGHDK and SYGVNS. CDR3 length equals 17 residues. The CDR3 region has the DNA TGTGCCAGCAGTGAAAGATACGGGGACAGCTCTGGAAACACCATATATTTT. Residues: CASSERYGDSSGNTIYF.

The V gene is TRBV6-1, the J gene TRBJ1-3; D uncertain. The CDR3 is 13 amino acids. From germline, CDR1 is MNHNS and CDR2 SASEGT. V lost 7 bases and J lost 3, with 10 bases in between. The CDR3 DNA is TGTGCCAGCATCTGGGCAGTTGGAAACACCATATATTTT. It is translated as CASIWAVGNTIYF.

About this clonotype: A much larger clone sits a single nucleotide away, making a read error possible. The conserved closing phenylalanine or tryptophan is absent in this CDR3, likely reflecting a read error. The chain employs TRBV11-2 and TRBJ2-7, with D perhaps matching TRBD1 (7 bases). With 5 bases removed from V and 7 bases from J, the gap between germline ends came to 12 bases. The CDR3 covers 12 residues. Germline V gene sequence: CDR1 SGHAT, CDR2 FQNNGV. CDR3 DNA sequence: TGTGCCAGCAGCGTCAGGGGGAGGGAGCAGTACTGC. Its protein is CASSVRGREQYC.

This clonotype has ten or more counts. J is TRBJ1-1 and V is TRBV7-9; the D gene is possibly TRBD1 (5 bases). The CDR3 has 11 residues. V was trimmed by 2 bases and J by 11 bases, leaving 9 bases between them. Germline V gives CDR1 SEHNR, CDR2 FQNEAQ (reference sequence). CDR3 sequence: CASSLQGNAFF. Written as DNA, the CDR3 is TGTGCCAGCAGCTTACAGGGAAACGCTTTCTTT.

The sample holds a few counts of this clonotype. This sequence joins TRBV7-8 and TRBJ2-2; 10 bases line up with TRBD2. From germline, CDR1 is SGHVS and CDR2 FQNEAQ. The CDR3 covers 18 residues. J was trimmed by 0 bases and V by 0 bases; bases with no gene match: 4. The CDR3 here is CASSLAQLAGPNTGELFF. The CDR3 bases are TGTGCCAGCAGCTTAGCGCAACTAGCGGGACCGAACACCGGGGAGCTGTTTTTT.

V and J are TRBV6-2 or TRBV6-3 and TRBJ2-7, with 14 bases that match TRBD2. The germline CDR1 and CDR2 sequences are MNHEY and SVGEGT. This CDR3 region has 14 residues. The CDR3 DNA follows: TGTGCTGCCGGGACTAGCGGGGGACTTTACGAGCAGTACTTC. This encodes CAAGTSGGLYEQYF.